What follows are 19 T cell receptor beta chains derived from one specimen sequenced in a study of blood T cell repertoires in COVID-19. The table came from immunoSEQ multiplex PCR; TCRdb's copy has only in-frame clones and leaves some out. The sample records fewer than 400,000 clones, approximately 88% being singletons. Sequencing was carried out using PBMCs or T cells enriched from blood (not recorded which). These receptors were collected from a man aged 55 to 70 who had recovered from COVID-19.

This clone was counted once. The V and J genes are TRBV30 and TRBJ1-1; 9 bases match TRBD1. V shed 0 bases and J 3 bases; nucleotides not matched to a gene: 2. The CDR3 is 14 residues long. The V gene's germline CDR1 is GTSNPN and CDR2 SVGIG (reference sequence). In DNA form, the CDR3 reads TGTGCCTGGAGTGTAGACAGGGGGTACACTGAAGCTTTCTTT. It translates to CAWSVDRGYTEAFF.

This clone was observed a single time. The rearrangement links TRBV5-6 to TRBJ2-7; 7 bases match TRBD1. The CDR3 contains 15 residues. V shed 5 bases, J shed 0 bases, and the junction held 8 bases outside the gene matches. Germline values: CDR1 SGHDT, CDR2 YYEEEE. CDR3 sequence (DNA): TGTGCCAGCAGGGAGGCCGGGACAGCCTCCTACGAGCAGTACTTC. Protein product: CASREAGTASYEQYF.

CDR3 sequence: CASSQTETASYEQYF. The DNA for the CDR3 is TGCGCCAGCAGCCAGACAGAGACAGCCTCCTACGAGCAGTACTTC. The V gene is TRBV4-1, the J gene TRBJ2-7; a weak D match, TRBD1 (5 bases). This CDR3 region has 15 residues. Germline V gene sequence: CDR1 MGHRA, CDR2 YSYEKL. Trimming stripped 3 bases from V and 0 bases from J, with 12 bases between.

The rearrangement links TRBV19 to TRBJ1-4; no clear D gene. V was cut by 4 bases and J by 6 bases, with 12 bases left in between. The CDR3 is 14 amino acids. The germline gives CDR1 LNHDA, CDR2 SQIVND (reference sequence). Here the CDR3 reads CASSTERYYEKLFF. In DNA, the CDR3 is TGTGCCAGTAGTACAGAGAGGTATTATGAAAAACTGTTTTTT.

The V and J genes are TRBV7-3 and TRBJ2-5, with TRBD2 matching over 7 bases. Germline CDR1 SGHTA, CDR2 FQGTGA. The CDR3 is 14 amino acids. V lost 2 bases, J lost 5 bases, and 5 bases stayed unmatched. Here the CDR3 reads CASSLGGDGETQYF. CDR3 bases: TGTGCCAGCAGCTTAGGGGGGGACGGTGAGACCCAGTACTTC.

The chain carries TRBV5-1 and TRBJ1-1; D uncertain. V was shortened by 3 bases and J by 7 bases, with 13 bases between the two germline ends. Germline CDR1 SGHRS, CDR2 YFSETQ. The CDR3 length is 13 residues. In DNA form, the CDR3 reads TGCGCCAGCAGCTACGAACAGCCCCTTGAAGCTTTCTTT. Protein: CASSYEQPLEAFF.

The V call is TRBV2, the J call TRBJ1-2, with 8 bases that match TRBD1. This CDR3 has 14 amino acids. CDR1 SNHLY and CDR2 FYNNEI come from the germline V gene. V trimming: 4 bases; J trimming: 5 bases; junction bases outside the gene matches: 6. In DNA form, the CDR3 reads TGTGCCAGCAGTGGACAACAGGGGGAGTATGGCTACACCTTC. It encodes CASSGQQGEYGYTF.

This clone appeared a single time. V is TRBV18 and J is TRBJ2-7; D is perhaps TRBD1 (7 bases). Trimming removed 3 bases from V and 2 bases from J, with 14 bases in between. This CDR3 is 15 amino acids long. Germline lookup yields CDR1 KGHSH and CDR2 LQKENI. The CDR3 coding sequence is TGTGCCAGCTCACCCGACCCAGGGGGGACCTACGAGCAGTACTTC. Residues: CASSPDPGGTYEQYF.

The chain couples TRBV28 to TRBJ2-3, with D maybe TRBD1 (5 bases). There are 14 residues in the CDR3. Trimming took 2 bases from V and 4 from J, leaving 10 bases between them. Germline values: CDR1 MDHEN, CDR2 SYDVKM. CDR3 coding DNA: TGTGCCAGCAGTTTAGTGGGGCGCGCAGATACGCAGTATTTT. This codes for CASSLVGRADTQYF. The full variable domain, its missing parts supplied by reference TRBV28 and TRBJ2-3, is DVKVTQSSRYLVKRTGEKVFLECVQDMDHENMFWYRQDPGLGLRLIYFSYDVKMKEKGDIPEGYSVSREKKERFSLILESASTNQTSMYLCASSLVGRADTQYFGPGTRLTVL.

This chain uses TRBV11-3 with TRBJ1-2, with D maybe TRBD1 (6 bases). Germline V gives CDR1 SGHNT, CDR2 YENEEA. The CDR3 runs 12 residues. V lost 5 bases, J lost 4 bases, and 8 bases lay in between. CDR3 residues: CASSQGTYGYTF. CDR3 in DNA: TGTGCCAGCAGCCAGGGGACCTATGGCTACACCTTC.

The chain carries TRBV24-1 and TRBJ2-7, with TRBD2 matching over 12 bases. The trim removed 4 bases at V and 3 bases at J, leaving 9 bases unmatched. CDR3 length: 17 amino acids. From germline, CDR1 is KGHDR and CDR2 SFDVKD. This chain's CDR3 is CATSDRTPGLAGYEQYF. The CDR3 region has the DNA TGTGCCACCAGTGACCGAACACCGGGACTAGCGGGCTACGAGCAGTACTTC.

This chain connects TRBV28 to TRBJ2-7; a weak D match, TRBD2 (6 bases). V lost 7 bases and J 2 bases, leaving 12 bases between the germline ends. The CDR3 sequence is 13 residues long. Germline CDR1 reads MDHEN; CDR2 reads SYDVKM. CDR3 sequence reads: CASKAGLTYEQYF. The CDR3 DNA reads TGTGCCAGCAAAGCGGGTTTGACCTACGAGCAGTACTTC.

V usage is TRBV28 and J usage is TRBJ1-5; 7 bases line up with TRBD1. This CDR3 comprises 12 residues. Germline V gene lookup returns CDR1 MDHEN and CDR2 SYDVKM. With V trimmed by 7 bases and J by 5 bases, 2 bases remained unmatched. CDR3 nucleotides: TGTGCCAGCACGCAGGGGGATCAGCCCCAGCATTTT. It translates to CASTQGDQPQHF.

The chain carries TRBV12-3 or TRBV12-4 and TRBJ2-1; a weak D match, TRBD2 (5 bases). The CDR3 sequence is 13 residues long. Trimming shortened V by 2 bases and J by 8 bases, and 10 bases separated the two germline ends. CDR3 nucleotides: TGTGCCAGCAGTTTACGAGGGCGGGATGAGCAGTTCTTC. Amino acid sequence: CASSLRGRDEQFF.

In DNA form, the CDR3 reads TGTGCCAGCTCACCCCCCTTGGGCAGGTCGTATGGCTACACCTTC. Encoded protein: CASSPPLGRSYGYTF. The chain employs TRBV18 and TRBJ1-2; D not resolved. This CDR3 has 15 amino acids. From germline, CDR1 is KGHSH and CDR2 LQKENI. Trimming pared 3 bases from V and 5 bases from J, leaving 16 bases between.

V gene TRBV6-5 combines with J gene TRBJ2-1; tentatively, D is TRBD1 (5 bases). This CDR3 is 13 amino acids long. CDR1 and CDR2 from the germline V gene are MNHEY and SVGAGI. The V end lost 6 bases, the J end lost 4 bases, and 10 bases lay between the germline ends. The DNA of the CDR3 is TGTGCCAGCAGGGACGACAGTTACAATGAGCAGTTCTTC. Amino acids: CASRDDSYNEQFF.

Points on this clone: The sample contains more than one DNA sequence encoding this CDR3. This rearrangement joins TRBV19 to TRBJ1-5, with 8 nucleotides matching TRBD1. The length of the CDR3 is 14 residues. V was clipped by 3 bases and J by 4 bases; unmatched bases: 2. Germline V gives CDR1 LNHDA, CDR2 SQIVND (reference sequence). The CDR3 reads CASSIRQGNQPQHF. Here the CDR3 DNA reads TGTGCCAGTAGTATCCGACAGGGGAATCAGCCCCAGCATTTT.

This clone has only one observation. V and J are TRBV5-1 and TRBJ2-3, with 10 bases matching TRBD1. The V gene's germline CDR1 is SGHRS and CDR2 YFSETQ. This CDR3 has 14 amino acids. Unmatched junction bases numbered 3, after V lost 2 bases and J lost 6 bases. The CDR3: CASSFRTGGDTQYF. In DNA, the CDR3 is TGCGCCAGCAGCTTCAGGACAGGGGGGGATACGCAGTATTTT.

This clone has a single count. V is TRBV23-1 and J is TRBJ2-5; 7 bases fit TRBD1. TRBV23-1 is given ORF status, its function remaining uncertain. The CDR3 has 16 residues. Trimming at V came to 4 bases and at J to 0 bases, leaving 8 bases not matched to a gene. CDR3 DNA sequence: TGCGCCAGCAGTCCTCCGGGACAGAAGTACCAAGAGACCCAGTACTTC. It codes for CASSPPGQKYQETQYF.